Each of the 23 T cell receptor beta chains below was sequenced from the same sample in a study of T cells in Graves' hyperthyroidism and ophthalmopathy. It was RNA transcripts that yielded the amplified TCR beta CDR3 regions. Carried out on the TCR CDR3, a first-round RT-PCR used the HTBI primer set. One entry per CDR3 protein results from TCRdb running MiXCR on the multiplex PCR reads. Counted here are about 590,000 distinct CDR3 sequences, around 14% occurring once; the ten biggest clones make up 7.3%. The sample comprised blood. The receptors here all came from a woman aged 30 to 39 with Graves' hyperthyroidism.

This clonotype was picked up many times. CDR3 region: CSARVSSSSYNEQFF. CDR3 sequence (DNA): TGCAGTGCTAGAGTCTCCAGCAGCTCCTACAATGAGCAGTTCTTC. The chain employs TRBV20-1 and TRBJ2-1; D not certain. CDR3 length: 15 amino acids. CDR1 is DFQATT, CDR2 SNEGSKA, per germline (reference sequence). Trimming pared 1 base from V and 0 bases from J, leaving 10 bases between.

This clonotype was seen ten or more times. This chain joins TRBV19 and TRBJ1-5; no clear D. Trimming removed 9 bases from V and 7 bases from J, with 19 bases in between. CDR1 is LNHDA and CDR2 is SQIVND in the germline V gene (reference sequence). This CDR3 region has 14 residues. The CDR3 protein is CASHGGGRQQPQHF. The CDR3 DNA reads TGTGCCAGCCACGGAGGAGGGAGGCAGCAGCCCCAGCATTTT.

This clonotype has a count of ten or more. This chain's CDR3 is CASSPRIEQYF. In DNA, the CDR3 is TGTGCCAGCTCACCGAGGATCGAGCAGTACTTC. The chain employs TRBV18 and TRBJ2-7, with D uncertain. V gave up 3 bases and J gave up 6 bases, with 6 bases separating them. Germline CDR1 KGHSH, CDR2 LQKENI. The CDR3 has 11 residues.

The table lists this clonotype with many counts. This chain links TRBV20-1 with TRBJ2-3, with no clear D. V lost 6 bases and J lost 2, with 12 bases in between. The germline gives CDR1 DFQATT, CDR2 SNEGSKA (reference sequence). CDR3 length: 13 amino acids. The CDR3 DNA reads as TGCAGTGCCCTGGGGTCAACCACAGATACGCAGTATTTT. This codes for CSALGSTTDTQYF.

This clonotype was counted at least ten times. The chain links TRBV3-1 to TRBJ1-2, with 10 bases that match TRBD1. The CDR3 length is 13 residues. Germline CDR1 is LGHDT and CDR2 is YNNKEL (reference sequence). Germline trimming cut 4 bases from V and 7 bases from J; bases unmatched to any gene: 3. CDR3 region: CASSPTGGLGYTF. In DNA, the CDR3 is TGTGCCAGCAGCCCGACAGGGGGCCTTGGCTACACCTTC.

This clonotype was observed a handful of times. CDR3 loop: CASSIASQGAYNEQFF. CDR3 coding DNA: TGTGCCAGTAGTATAGCATCGCAGGGCGCCTACAATGAGCAGTTCTTC. V usage is TRBV19 and J usage is TRBJ2-1; a weak D match, TRBD1 (5 bases). Deletions cut 1 base from V and 2 bases from J, with 12 bases between. This CDR3 spans 16 amino acids. Germline CDR1 reads LNHDA; CDR2 reads SQIVND (reference sequence).

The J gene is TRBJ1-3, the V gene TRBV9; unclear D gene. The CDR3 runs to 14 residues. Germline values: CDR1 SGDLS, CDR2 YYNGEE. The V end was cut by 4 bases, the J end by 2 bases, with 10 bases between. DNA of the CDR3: TGTGCCAGCAGCCCAGAAGTAGCTGGAAACACCATATATTTT. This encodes CASSPEVAGNTIYF.

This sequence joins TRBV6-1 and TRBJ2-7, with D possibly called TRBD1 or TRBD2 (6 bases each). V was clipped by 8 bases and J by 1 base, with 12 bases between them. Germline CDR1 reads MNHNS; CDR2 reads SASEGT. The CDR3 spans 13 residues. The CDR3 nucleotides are TGTGCCAGCCCGGGGGCAGGTTCCTACGAGCAGTACTTC. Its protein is CASPGAGSYEQYF.

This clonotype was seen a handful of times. CDR3 amino acids: CASSVRGTAYEQYF. The CDR3 DNA is TGTGCCAGCAGCGTCAGGGGTACAGCCTACGAGCAGTACTTC. The rearrangement joins TRBV11-2 to TRBJ2-7, with a tentative D call TRBD1 (6 bases). CDR1 is SGHAT and CDR2 is FQNNGV in the germline V gene. V gave up 5 bases and J gave up 2 bases, with 13 bases separating them. The CDR3 spans 14 residues.

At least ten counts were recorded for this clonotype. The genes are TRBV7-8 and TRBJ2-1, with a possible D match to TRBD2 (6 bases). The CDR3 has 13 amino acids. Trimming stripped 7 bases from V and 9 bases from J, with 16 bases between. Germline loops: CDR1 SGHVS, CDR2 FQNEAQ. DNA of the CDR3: TGTGCCAGCAACCCCCCCGGCGGGGTTGAGCAGTTCTTC. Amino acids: CASNPPGGVEQFF.

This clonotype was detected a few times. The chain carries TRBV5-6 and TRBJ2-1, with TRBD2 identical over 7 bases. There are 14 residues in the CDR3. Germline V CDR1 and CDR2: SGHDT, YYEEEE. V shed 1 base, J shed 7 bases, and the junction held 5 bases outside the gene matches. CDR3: CASSLWGGGNEQFF. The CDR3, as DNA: TGTGCCAGCAGCTTGTGGGGGGGAGGGAATGAGCAGTTCTTC.

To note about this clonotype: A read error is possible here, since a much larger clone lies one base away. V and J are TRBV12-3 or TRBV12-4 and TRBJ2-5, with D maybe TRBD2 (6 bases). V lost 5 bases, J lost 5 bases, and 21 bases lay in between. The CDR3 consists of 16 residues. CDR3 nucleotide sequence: TGTGCCAGCAGTGATTGGGGAAATAGCGGAGGGGAGACCCAGTACTTC. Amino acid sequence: CASSDWGNSGGETQYF.

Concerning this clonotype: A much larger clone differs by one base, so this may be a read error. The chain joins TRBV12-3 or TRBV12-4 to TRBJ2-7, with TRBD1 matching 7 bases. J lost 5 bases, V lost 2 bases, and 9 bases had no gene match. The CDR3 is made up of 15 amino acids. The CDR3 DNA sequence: TGTGCCAGCAGTTTAAACGACAGGGACGTCCACGAGCAGTACTTC. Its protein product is CASSLNDRDVHEQYF.

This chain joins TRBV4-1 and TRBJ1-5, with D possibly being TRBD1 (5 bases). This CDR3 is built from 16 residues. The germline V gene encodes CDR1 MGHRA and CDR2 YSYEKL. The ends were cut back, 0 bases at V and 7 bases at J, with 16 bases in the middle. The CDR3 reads CASSQDHWQGYQPQHF. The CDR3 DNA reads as TGCGCCAGCAGCCAAGACCACTGGCAGGGATACCAGCCCCAGCATTTT.

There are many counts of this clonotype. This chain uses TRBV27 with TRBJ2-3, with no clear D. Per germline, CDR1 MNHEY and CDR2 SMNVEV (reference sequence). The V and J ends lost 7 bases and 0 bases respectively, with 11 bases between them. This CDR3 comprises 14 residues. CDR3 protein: CASKRLTSTDTQYF. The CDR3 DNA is TGTGCCAGCAAACGACTCACTAGCACAGATACGCAGTATTTT.

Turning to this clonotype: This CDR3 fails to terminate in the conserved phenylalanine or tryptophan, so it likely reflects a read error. DNA of the CDR3: TGTGCCAGCAGTTTGGGCGGACTCTCCTACGAGCAGTACTCC. This translates into CASSLGGLSYEQYS. The rearrangement links TRBV28 to TRBJ2-7, with D maybe TRBD2 (5 bases). V lost 3 bases, J lost 0 bases, and 9 bases lay in between. CDR1 and CDR2 from the germline V gene are MDHEN and SYDVKM. The CDR3 is 14 amino acids.

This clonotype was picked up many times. CDR3 amino acids: CASSLTRLRQVDTEAFF. The DNA for the CDR3 is TGTGCCAGCAGCTTAACCCGCCTCCGGCAGGTGGACACTGAAGCTTTCTTT. The chain carries TRBV11-2 and TRBJ1-1; D unresolved. Germline V lookup: CDR1 SGHAT, CDR2 FQNNGV. CDR3 size: 17 residues. V gave up 2 bases and J gave up 3 bases, with 19 bases separating them.

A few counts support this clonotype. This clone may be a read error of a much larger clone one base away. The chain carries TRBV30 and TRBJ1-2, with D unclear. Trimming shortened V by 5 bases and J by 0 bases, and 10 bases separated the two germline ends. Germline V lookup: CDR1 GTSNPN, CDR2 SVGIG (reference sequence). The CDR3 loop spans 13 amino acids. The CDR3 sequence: CAWRARANYGYTF. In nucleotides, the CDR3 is TGTGCCTGGCGTGCGAGAGCTAACTATGGCTACACCTTC.

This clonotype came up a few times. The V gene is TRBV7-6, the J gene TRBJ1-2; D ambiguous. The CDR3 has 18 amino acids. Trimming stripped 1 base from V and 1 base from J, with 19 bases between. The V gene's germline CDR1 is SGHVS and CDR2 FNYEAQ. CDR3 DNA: TGTGCCAGCAGCTTAGTTCCGGGTACGGGTACTAGTAACTATGGCTACACCTTC. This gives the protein CASSLVPGTGTSNYGYTF. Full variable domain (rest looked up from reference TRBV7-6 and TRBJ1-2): GAGVSQSPRYKVTKRGQDVALRCDPISGHVSLYWYRQALGQGPEFLTYFNYEAQQDKSGLPNDRFSAERPEGSISTLTIQRTEQRDSAMYRCASSLVPGTGTSNYGYTFGSGTRLTVV.

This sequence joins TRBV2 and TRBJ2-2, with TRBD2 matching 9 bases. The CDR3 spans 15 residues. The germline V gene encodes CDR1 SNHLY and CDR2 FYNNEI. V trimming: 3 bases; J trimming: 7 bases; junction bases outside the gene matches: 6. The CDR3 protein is CASSDSGGRLGELFF. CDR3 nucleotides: TGTGCCAGCAGTGATAGCGGGGGAAGACTCGGGGAGCTGTTTTTT.

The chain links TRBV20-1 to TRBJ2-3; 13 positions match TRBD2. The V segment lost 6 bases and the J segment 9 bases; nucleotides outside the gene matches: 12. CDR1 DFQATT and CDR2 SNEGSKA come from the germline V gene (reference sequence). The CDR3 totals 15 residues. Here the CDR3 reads CSAAKTSGRAWTQYF. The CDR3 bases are TGCAGTGCCGCCAAAACTAGCGGGAGGGCCTGGACGCAGTATTTT.

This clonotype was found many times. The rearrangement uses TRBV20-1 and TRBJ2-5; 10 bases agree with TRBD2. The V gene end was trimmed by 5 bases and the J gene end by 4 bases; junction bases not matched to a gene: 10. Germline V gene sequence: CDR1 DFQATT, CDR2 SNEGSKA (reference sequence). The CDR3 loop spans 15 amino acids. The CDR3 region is CSAPPPSGSGETQYF. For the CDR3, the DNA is TGCAGTGCTCCTCCTCCTAGCGGGAGTGGAGAGACCCAGTACTTC.

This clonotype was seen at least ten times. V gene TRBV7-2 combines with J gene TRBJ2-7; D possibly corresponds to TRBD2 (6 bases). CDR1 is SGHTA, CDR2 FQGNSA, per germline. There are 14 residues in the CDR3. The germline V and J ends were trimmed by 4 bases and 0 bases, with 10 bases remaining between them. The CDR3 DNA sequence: TGTGCCAGCAGCTGGCCGGGAGTCTCCTACGAGCAGTACTTC. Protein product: CASSWPGVSYEQYF.